Below are 20 T cell receptor beta chains sequenced from a single sample in a study of vaccination and CD4 T cells after COVID-19. This sample's treatment: roughly ten-day PBMC culture with coronavirus spike peptide pools or control peptides (ViraFEST assay). At the Johns Hopkins FTIC core, DNA taken from cultured CD4+ T cells was sequenced by way of the Oncomine TCR Beta short-read assay. TCRdb used MiXCR to reprocess the PCR reads, holding one entry per CDR3 protein. The sample includes roughly 10,000 distinct CDR3 sequences, 40% to 50% of them seen just once. These receptors are not linked to any known antigen. The sample consisted of CD4+ T cells from blood, cultured in vitro. Receptors originate from a human donor who had recovered from COVID-19.

This clonotype has only one observation. The chain is built from TRBV6-4 and TRBJ1-5; D not resolved. The V gene lost 2 bases and the J gene lost 4 bases, with 18 bases spanning the gap. The V gene's germline CDR1 is MRHNA and CDR2 SNTAGT. This CDR3 has 17 amino acids. The CDR3 sequence is CASSDPSRIRGNQPQHF. CDR3 in DNA: TGTGCCAGCAGTGACCCTTCCCGGATTAGAGGTAATCAGCCCCAGCATTTT.

The V gene is TRBV20-1, the J gene TRBJ2-5, with TRBD2 identical over 8 bases. The ends lost 2 bases at V and 1 base at J; junction bases unmatched: 3. This CDR3 region has 14 residues. From germline, CDR1 is DFQATT and CDR2 SNEGSKA (reference sequence). CDR3: CSARTGTSQETQYF. The CDR3 nucleotides are TGCAGTGCTAGAACCGGGACTAGCCAAGAGACCCAGTACTTC.

The table lists this clonotype with a few counts. J is TRBJ2-5 and V is TRBV20-1; 8 bases are shared with TRBD2. J gave up 1 base and V 5 bases, and 6 bases lay outside the gene matches. CDR3 size: 14 residues. Germline assignment: CDR1 DFQATT and CDR2 SNEGSKA (reference sequence). CDR3 sequence: CSAGRTSGQETQYF. CDR3 nucleotide sequence: TGCAGTGCTGGAAGAACTAGCGGCCAAGAGACCCAGTACTTC.

This sequence joins TRBV6-5 and TRBJ2-7; TRBD1 agrees at 7 bases. The CDR3 is 15 amino acids. The V and J ends lost 4 bases and 1 base, in that order; junction bases with no gene match: 7. Per germline, CDR1 MNHEY and CDR2 SVGAGI. In DNA form, the CDR3 reads TGTGCCAGCAGTTCGGCAGCGACAGGGTCCTACGAGCAGTACTTC. Protein: CASSSAATGSYEQYF.

This clonotype has just a few counts. V and J are TRBV7-9 and TRBJ2-2, with D hard to call. CDR3 length: 16 amino acids. With 1 base removed from V and 3 bases from J, the gap between germline ends came to 12 bases. The germline V gene encodes CDR1 SEHNR and CDR2 FQNEAQ (reference sequence). As DNA, the CDR3 is TGTGCCAGCAGCTTAGTGGTAACGGCACACACCGGGGAGCTGTTTTTT. Encoded protein: CASSLVVTAHTGELFF.

The CDR3 DNA follows: TGTGCCAGCAGTTTCTGGGATCAGCCCCAGCATTTT. As protein: CASSFWDQPQHF. The V gene is TRBV12-3 or TRBV12-4, the J gene TRBJ1-5; D gene uncertain. This CDR3 has 12 amino acids. V lost 3 bases, J lost 5 bases, and 5 bases lay in between.

By share, this clonotype counts as hyperexpanded (1% or more). The chain recombines TRBV15 with TRBJ2-6, with 7 bases that match TRBD2. Germline values: CDR1 LNHNV, CDR2 YYDKDF (reference sequence). This CDR3 contains 19 residues. J lost 1 base, V lost 1 base, and 10 bases had no gene match. CDR3 DNA: TGTGCCACCAGCAGAGGTCGGGCGGGAGTGGGGTCTGGGGCCAACGTCCTGACTTTC. Residues: CATSRGRAGVGSGANVLTF.

This clonotype has only a few counts. In DNA, the CDR3 is TGTGCCAGTAGTACAAGGAACACTGAAGCTTTCTTT. This sequence encodes CASSTRNTEAFF. This chain uses TRBV19 with TRBJ1-1; D is uncertain. The length of the CDR3 is 12 residues. The V and J ends lost 4 bases and 1 base respectively, with 4 bases between them. Germline values: CDR1 LNHDA, CDR2 SQIVND (reference sequence).

This chain connects TRBV6-1 to TRBJ1-2, with D possibly being TRBD1 (5 bases). This CDR3 is built from 14 residues. V shed 3 bases and J shed 4 bases, with 12 bases lying between them. CDR1 is MNHNS, CDR2 SASEGT, per germline. The CDR3 DNA reads TGTGCCAGCAGTGATGGGGGGGGACGCTATGGCTACACCTTC. Translating gives CASSDGGGRYGYTF.

V usage is TRBV12-3 or TRBV12-4 and J usage is TRBJ2-5, with 7 bases lining up with TRBD1. The CDR3 extends over 14 amino acids. Trimming took 6 bases from V and 2 from J; bases not matched to a gene: 6. This CDR3 reads CASSRRQGQETQYF. The CDR3 DNA sequence: TGTGCCAGCAGCCGAAGACAGGGTCAAGAGACCCAGTACTTC.

In DNA form, the CDR3 reads TGTGCCAGCAGCATGGACAGAAAAGAGACCCAGTACTTC. This codes for CASSMDRKETQYF. The chain employs TRBV5-4 and TRBJ2-5; D is possibly TRBD1 (6 bases). The germline gives CDR1 SGHNT, CDR2 YYREEE (reference sequence). V lost 4 bases to trimming and J lost 3 bases, with 10 bases between them. This CDR3 spans 13 amino acids.

The DNA of the CDR3 is TGTGCCAGCAGTTTACCGGACAGGGGGCTGGGTGGCTACACCTTC. This sequence encodes CASSLPDRGLGGYTF. The chain employs TRBV28 and TRBJ1-2; 11 bases are a match to TRBD1. The CDR3 length is 15 residues. Germline CDR1 and CDR2: MDHEN and SYDVKM. Trimming at V came to 2 bases and at J to 7 bases, leaving 6 bases not matched to a gene.

This clonotype has a handful of counts. V usage is TRBV24-1 and J usage is TRBJ2-3; 10 nucleotides agree with TRBD1. Germline-derived CDR1 and CDR2 are KGHDR and SFDVKD. V lost 4 bases and J lost 2; bases outside the gene matches: 11. The CDR3 runs to 18 residues. For the CDR3, the DNA is TGTGCCACCAGTGACTCGATGCCGGGACAGGGGTTCACAGATACGCAGTATTTT. Protein sequence: CATSDSMPGQGFTDTQYF.

V usage is TRBV6-5 and J usage is TRBJ2-7; TRBD2 matches at 10 bases. Germline CDR1 is MNHEY and CDR2 is SVGAGI. Unmatched junction bases numbered 5, after V lost 2 bases and J lost 7 bases. This CDR3 is 14 amino acids long. CDR3 in amino acids: CASSYSLAGDEQYF. As DNA, the CDR3 is TGTGCCAGCAGTTACAGTCTAGCGGGGGATGAGCAGTACTTC.

Only a few counts were recorded for this clonotype. This rearrangement joins TRBV7-2 to TRBJ2-7, with D uncertain. The CDR3 totals 13 residues. V was clipped by 5 bases and J by 7 bases, with 15 bases between them. Germline-derived CDR1 and CDR2 are SGHTA and FQGNSA. DNA of the CDR3: TGTGCCAGCAGCCTCGGGCCATCTGGGGAGCAGTACTTC. Its protein is CASSLGPSGEQYF.

The V and J genes are TRBV7-9 and TRBJ2-1; 9 positions agree with TRBD2. The J call is uncertain, as TRBJ2-7 better fits the DNA end. The CDR3 covers 15 residues. Germline lookup yields CDR1 SEHNR and CDR2 FQNEAQ (reference sequence). The CDR3 nucleotides read TGTGCCAGCAGTCCAACGGGACTAGCACTTGGCGAGCAGTACTTC. This sequence encodes CASSPTGLALGEQYF.

The CDR3 is CASSPRGSGQNYGYTF. The CDR3 DNA follows: TGTGCCAGCTCACCACGGGGAAGCGGGCAAAACTATGGCTACACCTTC. This sequence joins TRBV18 and TRBJ1-2, with D unclear. Trimming stripped 1 base from V and 2 bases from J, with 14 bases between. The germline CDR1 and CDR2 sequences are KGHSH and LQKENI. The CDR3 totals 16 residues.

The rearrangement joins TRBV11-3 to TRBJ2-1; D is possibly TRBD2 (5 bases). The CDR3 is 13 residues long. Germline V gene lookup returns CDR1 SGHNT and CDR2 YENEEA. V gave up 1 base and J gave up 9 bases, with 10 bases separating them. The CDR3 DNA sequence: TGTGCCAGCAGCTTAGGGCTAGCCCTTGAGCAGTTCTTC. This encodes CASSLGLALEQFF.

The chain recombines TRBV12-3 or TRBV12-4 with TRBJ2-3, with a tentative D call TRBD2 (5 bases). Trimming removed 3 bases at V and 1 base at J, with 17 bases between. The CDR3 contains 17 residues. The CDR3 DNA sequence: TGTGCCAGCAGTTTGGGCACTCCGGGGTTACGCACAGATACGCAGTATTTT. This sequence encodes CASSLGTPGLRTDTQYF.

The chain employs TRBV28 and TRBJ2-7, with D possibly matching TRBD1 (6 bases). The germline CDR1 and CDR2 sequences are MDHEN and SYDVKM. V was cut by 3 bases and J by 0 bases, with 18 bases left in between. This CDR3 is built from 17 residues. CDR3 sequence: CASSFTFRQAGSYEQYF. The CDR3, as DNA: TGTGCCAGCAGTTTTACGTTTAGACAGGCGGGCTCCTACGAGCAGTACTTC.